This T cell receptor (beta chain) was captured in a study of blood T cell repertoires in COVID-19. As for the study in general: The origin of the acute and convalescent COVID-19 samples was the United States, Italy and Spain. PBMCs, B-cell-depleted T cells, or T cells were the source of the cDNA or gDNA that made up the material.

Per the original methods: Nucleated cell number was recorded as an estimate derived from reference gene primer amplification. TCRdb keeps only in-frame clones here, not all; method: immunoSEQ multiplex PCR. The V and J calls and clone size are taken from that table; D and trimming were inferred from the DNA. The sample has 200,000 or so clones; about nine tenths are singletons. Seattle patient enrollment occurred during active infection, with longitudinal follow-up thereafter. V was shortened by 7 bases and J by 0 bases, with 13 bases between the two germline ends. Germline CDR1 reads MNHEY; CDR2 reads SMNVEV (reference sequence). The CDR3 sequence is 15 residues long.

The TCR comes from a man aged 30 to 45 with COVID-19, enrolled during active disease. The gene calls are TRBV27 and TRBJ2-1; D gene unclear. What was sequenced was peripheral blood. The CDR3 region has the DNA TGTGCCAGCACAAAGACTCATCCCTCCTACAATGAGCAGTTCTTC. Translating gives CASTKTHPSYNEQFF.